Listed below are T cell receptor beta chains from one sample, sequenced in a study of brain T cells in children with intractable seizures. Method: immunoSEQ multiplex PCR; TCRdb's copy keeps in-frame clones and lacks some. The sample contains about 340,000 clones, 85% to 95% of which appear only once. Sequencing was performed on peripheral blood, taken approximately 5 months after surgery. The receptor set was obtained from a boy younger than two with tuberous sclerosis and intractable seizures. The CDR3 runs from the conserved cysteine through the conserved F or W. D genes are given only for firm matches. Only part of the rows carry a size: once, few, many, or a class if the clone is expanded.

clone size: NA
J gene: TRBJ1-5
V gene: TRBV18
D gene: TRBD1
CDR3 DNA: TGTGCCAGCTCACCCGGACAGGGAAATCAGCCCCAGCATTTT
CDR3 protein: CASSPGQGNQPQHF

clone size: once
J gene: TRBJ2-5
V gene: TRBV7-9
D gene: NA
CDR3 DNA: TGTGCCAGCAGCGATTGGGTAGAGGAGACCCAGTACTTC
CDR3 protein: CASSDWVEETQYF

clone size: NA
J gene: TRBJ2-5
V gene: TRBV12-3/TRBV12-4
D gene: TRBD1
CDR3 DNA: TGTGCCAGCAAACACAGGGGAGAGACCCAGTACTTC
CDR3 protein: CASKHRGETQYF

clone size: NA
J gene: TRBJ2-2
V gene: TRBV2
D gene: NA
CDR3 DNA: TGTGCCAGCAGTGAGTGGACGGGAGCCGGGGAGCTGTTTTTT
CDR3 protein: CASSEWTGAGELFF

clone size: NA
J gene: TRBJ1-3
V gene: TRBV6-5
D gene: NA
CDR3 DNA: TGTGCCAGCAGGCTAGGGGTAGCTGGAAACACCATATATTTT
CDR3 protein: CASRLGVAGNTIYF

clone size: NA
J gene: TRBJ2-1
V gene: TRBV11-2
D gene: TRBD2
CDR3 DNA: TGTGCCAGCAGCGGGATTGGACTAGCGGACGTACTCTGGTACAATGAGCAGTTCTTC
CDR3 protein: CASSGIGLADVLWYNEQFF

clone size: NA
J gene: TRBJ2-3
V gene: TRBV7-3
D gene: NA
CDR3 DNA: TGTGCCAGCAGCCTCTCGACAGATACGCAGTATTTT
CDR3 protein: CASSLSTDTQYF

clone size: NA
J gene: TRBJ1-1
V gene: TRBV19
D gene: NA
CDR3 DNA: TGTGCCAGTAGTAGAGGGGGGGGTAGAGACACTGAAGCTTTCTTT
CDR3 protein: CASSRGGGRDTEAFF

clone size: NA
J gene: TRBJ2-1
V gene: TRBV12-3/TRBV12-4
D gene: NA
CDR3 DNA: TGTGCCAGCAGTACGCAGGCGGAGCAGTTCTTC
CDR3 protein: CASSTQAEQFF

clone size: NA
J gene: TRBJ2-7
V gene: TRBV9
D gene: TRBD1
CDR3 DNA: TGTGCCAGCAGCGTGGGGGGACAGGGACGGTACGAGCAGTACTTC
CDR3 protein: CASSVGGQGRYEQYF

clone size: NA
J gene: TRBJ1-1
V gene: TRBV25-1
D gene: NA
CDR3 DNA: TGTGCCAGCAGTAATCTGGGAAACACTGAAGCTTTCTTT
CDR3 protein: CASSNLGNTEAFF

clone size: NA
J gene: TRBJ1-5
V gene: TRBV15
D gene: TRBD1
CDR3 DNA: TGTGCCACCAGCAGAGTGGACAGGTTACATCAGCCCCAGCATTTT
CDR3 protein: CATSRVDRLHQPQHF

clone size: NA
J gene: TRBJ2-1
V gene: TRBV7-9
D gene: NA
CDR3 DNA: TGTGCCGTCCCCCGGTCTGGTAATGAGCAGTTCTTC
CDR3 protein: CAVPRSGNEQFF

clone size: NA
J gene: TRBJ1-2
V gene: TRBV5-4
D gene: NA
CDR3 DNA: TGTGCCAGCAGCCCAAGCCCGGGGGAGAACTATGGCTACACCTTC
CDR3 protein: CASSPSPGENYGYTF

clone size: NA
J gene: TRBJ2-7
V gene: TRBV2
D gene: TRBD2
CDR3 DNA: TGTGCCAGCAAGTCTAGCGGGGTCTACGAGCAGTACTTC
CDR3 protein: CASKSSGVYEQYF